The clone carrying this T cell receptor (beta chain) was picked up a small number of times. With random hexamers, 0.5 to 1 ug RNA was reverse transcribed. TCRdb used MiXCR to reprocess the immunoSEQ multiplex PCR reads, holding one entry per CDR3 protein. The table has 150,000 to 200,000 distinct CDR3 sequences, approximately 95% seen once. This specimen comes from a study of CD8 T cells in Susac syndrome. Trimming shortened V by 3 bases and J by 7 bases, and 6 bases separated the two germline ends. The CDR3 is 11 amino acids. TEMRA cells were FACS-enriched, unlike CD8+ and CD4+ T cells, which were negatively isolated.

This clonotype was obtained from a human donor with multiple sclerosis. The sequenced sample consisted of CD8+ T cells from PBMCs. This chain joins TRBV12-3 or TRBV12-4 and TRBJ1-1; no clear D. The CDR3 DNA follows: TGTGCCAGCAGTTTCTCTGGTGAAGCTTTCTTT. Protein: CASSFSGEAFF.